Shown below are 30 T cell receptor beta chains from a single sample sequenced in a study of shared clonotypes between healthy human individuals. Using immunoSEQ multiplex PCR, the repertoire was profiled, and TCRdb retains in-frame clones only, with some absent. The sample carries about 820,000 clones, about 92% recorded once. Selected positively for CCR7 and CD45RO-negative, naive CD8 cells excluded terminally differentiated effector memory CD45RA+ cells. Sequenced material: naive CD8+ T cells sorted from blood. These receptors were taken from a man between 25 and 39 years old in good health.

The chain recombines TRBV10-3 with TRBJ2-1, with 9 nucleotides matching TRBD2. The V gene's germline CDR1 is ENHRY and CDR2 SYGVKD. J lost 9 bases, V lost 2 bases, and 5 bases had no gene match. This CDR3 region has 14 residues. The CDR3 bases are TGTGCCATCAGTGAGGGGACTAGCAGGGTTGAGCAGTTCTTC. Protein sequence: CAISEGTSRVEQFF.

CDR3 sequence (DNA): TGTGCCAGCAGCTTAGGGGCAGGGTGGTACGAGCAGTACTTC. It translates to CASSLGAGWYEQYF. The rearrangement uses TRBV13 and TRBJ2-5; maybe TRBD1 (5 bases). The J call may not be correct, given that the DNA end is closer to TRBJ2-7. CDR1 PRHDT and CDR2 FYEKMQ come from the germline V gene (reference sequence). The CDR3 totals 14 residues.

The chain uses TRBV4-1 and TRBJ2-4; D not resolved. The CDR3 length is 14 residues. Germline-derived CDR1 and CDR2 are MGHRA and YSYEKL. Trimming removed 0 bases at V and 8 bases at J, with 11 bases between. CDR3 sequence reads: CASSQDLENYIQYF. For the CDR3, the DNA is TGCGCCAGCAGCCAAGATCTGGAGAACTACATTCAGTACTTC.

This clone has just one count. The chain recombines TRBV7-6 with TRBJ2-1; D is possibly TRBD2 (7 bases). V lost 5 bases, J lost 0 bases, and 11 bases lay in between. Per the germline V gene, CDR1 is SGHVS and CDR2 is FNYEAQ. The CDR3 length is 15 residues. The CDR3 coding sequence is TGTGCCAGCAGCCAAAGGGGGGGCTCCTACAATGAGCAGTTCTTC. Translating it yields CASSQRGGSYNEQFF.

The chain employs TRBV7-8 and TRBJ2-2; the D gene is possibly TRBD1 (6 bases). V was cut by 3 bases and J by 4 bases, with 15 bases left in between. CDR3 length: 16 residues. The germline gives CDR1 SGHVS, CDR2 FQNEAQ. The CDR3 sequence is CASSFLSGTFTGELFF. CDR3 nucleotide sequence: TGTGCCAGCAGCTTCCTTTCTGGGACATTCACCGGGGAGCTGTTTTTT.

The chain joins TRBV7-2 to TRBJ2-6; D gene unclear. CDR3 length: 18 amino acids. V dropped 5 bases and J dropped 5 bases, with 22 bases sitting between them. Per the germline V gene, CDR1 is SGHTA and CDR2 is FQGNSA. The CDR3 here is CASSQDRRRQSRANVLTF. CDR3 DNA sequence: TGTGCCAGCAGCCAGGATAGGAGACGACAAAGTCGGGCCAACGTCCTGACTTTC.

The chain links TRBV7-9 to TRBJ2-3; D is unclear. V was clipped by 5 bases and J by 3 bases, with 6 bases between them. In germline, CDR1 is SEHNR, CDR2 FQNEAQ (reference sequence). The CDR3 runs to 12 residues. The CDR3 reads CASSAGTDTQYF. For the CDR3, the DNA is TGTGCCAGCAGCGCTGGGACAGATACGCAGTATTTT.

This sequence joins TRBV28 and TRBJ1-1; no reliable D call. In germline, CDR1 is MDHEN, CDR2 SYDVKM. CDR3 length: 14 residues. The ends were cut back, 6 bases at V and 1 base at J, with 12 bases in the middle. The CDR3 spells CASRLRERNTEAFF. The CDR3 bases are TGTGCCAGCAGACTAAGGGAAAGGAACACTGAAGCTTTCTTT.

This clone was recorded a few times. The J gene is TRBJ2-7, the V gene TRBV21-1. TRBV21-1 is noted as a pseudogene. CDR3 length equals 11 residues. The CDR3 reads CASPDAPEQYF. Written as DNA, the CDR3 is TGTGCCAGCCCAGATGCGCCGGAGCAGTACTTC.

The chain joins TRBV7-3 to TRBJ2-1, with D perhaps TRBD2 (6 bases). CDR3 size: 13 residues. V lost 7 bases and J 6 bases, leaving 13 bases between the germline ends. Germline CDR1 is SGHTA and CDR2 is FQGTGA. The CDR3 DNA sequence: TGTGCCAGCACGGCGGGACCCCCCAATGAGCAGTTCTTC. It encodes CASTAGPPNEQFF.

The rearrangement uses TRBV5-1 and TRBJ1-1; perhaps TRBD1 as D (5 bases). The CDR3 extends over 15 amino acids. Germline values: CDR1 SGHRS, CDR2 YFSETQ. The V end lost 0 bases, the J end lost 5 bases, and 14 bases lay between the germline ends. CDR3 DNA: TGCGCCAGCAGCTTGGTTGGGGCAGGAGAGACTGAAGCTTTCTTT. It specifies CASSLVGAGETEAFF.

The chain recombines TRBV9 with TRBJ1-5; D ambiguous. CDR1 and CDR2 from the germline V gene are SGDLS and YYNGEE. The CDR3 has 13 residues. V lost 0 bases to trimming and J lost 7 bases, with 8 bases between them. CDR3 in DNA: TGTGCCAGCAGCGTAGGGGCTTTCCAGCCCCAGCATTTT. It codes for CASSVGAFQPQHF. The full variable domain, with the rest looked up from reference TRBV9 and TRBJ1-5, is DSGVTQTPKHLITATGQRVTLRCSPRSGDLSVYWYQQSLDQGLQFLIQYYNGEERAKGNILERFSAQQFPDLHSELNLSSLELGDSALYFCASSVGAFQPQHFGDGTRLSIL.

As for this clone: This specimen includes other DNA sequences encoding the same CDR3. The CDR3 coding sequence is TGTGCCAGCAGTTTTTTGGGGGGCACTGAAGCTTTCTTT. Its translation is CASSFLGGTEAFF. This chain connects TRBV28 to TRBJ1-1, with D perhaps matching TRBD1 (5 bases). This CDR3 is built from 13 residues. CDR1 is MDHEN, CDR2 SYDVKM, per germline. Trimming stripped 3 bases from V and 4 bases from J, with 9 bases between. Together with reference TRBV28 and TRBJ1-1, the CDR3 gives the full variable domain: DVKVTQSSRYLVKRTGEKVFLECVQDMDHENMFWYRQDPGLGLRLIYFSYDVKMKEKGDIPEGYSVSREKKERFSLILESASTNQTSMYLCASSFLGGTEAFFGQGTRLTVV.

In DNA form, the CDR3 reads TGTGCCTGGGATGGGTATACCGGGACTAGCGCTTACAATGAGCAGTTCTTC. Translated: CAWDGYTGTSAYNEQFF. The gene calls are TRBV30 and TRBJ2-1, with 10 nucleotides matching TRBD2. The CDR3 loop spans 17 amino acids. Looked up from germline, CDR1 is GTSNPN and CDR2 is SVGIG (reference sequence). Trimming cost V 5 bases and J 4 bases; bases outside gene matches: 14.

This clone was seen more than once but under ten times. The chain combines TRBV4-1 with TRBJ2-2; possibly TRBD1 for D (6 bases). Trimming removed 2 bases from V and 3 bases from J, with 7 bases in between. CDR1 MGHRA and CDR2 YSYEKL come from the germline V gene. CDR3 length equals 14 residues. This CDR3 reads CASSQHRDTGELFF. As DNA, the CDR3 is TGCGCCAGCAGCCAACACAGGGACACCGGGGAGCTGTTTTTT.

This clone was seen only once. The V and J genes are TRBV7-6 and TRBJ2-3, with D tentatively TRBD2 (6 bases). V lost 1 base and J 3 bases, leaving 11 bases between the germline ends. Per the germline V gene, CDR1 is SGHVS and CDR2 is FNYEAQ. The CDR3 covers 15 residues. CDR3 in amino acids: CASSLDWRGTDTQYF. The CDR3 region has the DNA TGTGCCAGCAGCTTAGACTGGAGGGGAACAGATACGCAGTATTTT.

The rearrangement links TRBV19 to TRBJ1-1; D gene uncertain. The CDR3 has 11 amino acids. V lost 10 bases, J lost 4 bases, and 10 bases lay in between. CDR1 and CDR2 from the germline V gene are LNHDA and SQIVND (reference sequence). The CDR3 nucleotides read TGTGCCATCCTCCGGGGCACTGAAGCTTTCTTT. It yields the protein CAILRGTEAFF.

CDR3 protein: CASSPPPGQLVYEQYF. CDR3 nucleotide sequence: TGTGCCAGCTCACCACCTCCAGGACAGCTAGTCTACGAGCAGTACTTC. J is TRBJ2-7 and V is TRBV18; maybe TRBD1 (6 bases). This CDR3 contains 16 residues. Trimming pared 0 bases from V and 3 bases from J, leaving 15 bases between. The germline CDR1 and CDR2 sequences are KGHSH and LQKENI.

This clone came up a few times. V usage is TRBV7-9 and J usage is TRBJ2-7; D gene uncertain. The germline V gene has CDR1 SEHNR and CDR2 FQNEAQ (reference sequence). The germline V and J ends were trimmed by 3 bases and 3 bases, with 6 bases remaining between them. The CDR3 sequence is 12 residues long. DNA of the CDR3: TGTGCCAGCAGCTTTCGTCTCTACGAGCAGTACTTC. Translated, it gives CASSFRLYEQYF. The complete variable domain, with remaining parts taken from reference TRBV7-9 and TRBJ2-7, reads DTGVSQNPRHKITKRGQNVTFRCDPISEHNRLYWYRQTLGQGPEFLTYFQNEAQLEKSRLLSDRFSAERPKGSFSTLEIQRTEQGDSAMYLCASSFRLYEQYFGPGTRLTVT.

The chain recombines TRBV7-3 with TRBJ2-3; no firm D call. V was clipped by 8 bases and J by 4 bases, with 10 bases between them. The CDR3 totals 12 residues. Germline values: CDR1 SGHTA, CDR2 FQGTGA. As DNA, the CDR3 is TGTGCCAGCGAAAGGGTCGCAGATACGCAGTATTTT. It translates to CASERVADTQYF.

Note on this clone: The same CDR3 is also encoded by other DNA sequences in this sample. This chain joins TRBV2 and TRBJ2-7; D may be TRBD2 (6 bases). The CDR3 runs 12 residues. Germline V gene data show CDR1 as SNHLY and CDR2 as FYNNEI. V dropped 6 bases and J dropped 3 bases, with 9 bases sitting between them. CDR3 in DNA: TGTGCCAGCAGAGGGACTCGCTACGAGCAGTACTTC. The encoded protein is CASRGTRYEQYF.

V and J are TRBV27 and TRBJ2-7; 7 nucleotides agree with TRBD1. CDR1 MNHEY and CDR2 SMNVEV come from the germline V gene (reference sequence). This CDR3 is built from 14 residues. With V trimmed by 5 bases and J by 4 bases, 8 bases remained unmatched. Written as DNA, the CDR3 is TGTGCCAGCAGTGTGTCGGCAGGGGGTTACGAGCAGTACTTC. It encodes CASSVSAGGYEQYF.

This chain uses TRBV29-1 with TRBJ1-1; 8 bases fit TRBD1. The trim removed 7 bases at V and 0 bases at J, leaving 4 bases unmatched. The CDR3 loop spans 13 amino acids. Germline CDR1 and CDR2: SQVTM and ANQGSEA. The DNA for the CDR3 is TGCAGCGGACTGACAGGGGTGAACACTGAAGCTTTCTTT. It yields the protein CSGLTGVNTEAFF.

For this clone: Other DNA sequences of this sample code for an identical CDR3. The gene calls are TRBV27 and TRBJ2-1; 14 bases are a match to TRBD2. The CDR3 runs to 15 residues. Germline CDR1 MNHEY, CDR2 SMNVEV (reference sequence). After removal of 5 bases from V and 8 bases from J, the junction contained 5 bases not matched to a gene. This chain's CDR3 is CASSLGTSGSHEQFF. The DNA for the CDR3 is TGTGCCAGCAGTCTCGGGACTAGCGGGAGCCATGAGCAGTTCTTC.

The genes are TRBV5-5 and TRBJ2-1; 7 nucleotides agree with TRBD2. The CDR3 length is 17 residues. J lost 2 bases, V lost 3 bases, and 11 bases had no gene match. CDR1 and CDR2 from the germline V gene are SGHKS and YYEKEE (reference sequence). In nucleotides, the CDR3 is TGTGCCAGCAGCTCCCCCGGGGTGGCGGGAGCCTACAATGAGCAGTTCTTC. Its protein product is CASSSPGVAGAYNEQFF.

The rearrangement joins TRBV5-6 to TRBJ1-3; D remains ambiguous. Trimming pared 4 bases from V and 4 bases from J, leaving 21 bases between. Looked up from germline, CDR1 is SGHDT and CDR2 is YYEEEE. The CDR3 runs to 17 residues. The CDR3 region has the DNA TGTGCCAGCAGCCCCCGGAGCGCGACATCGGCCGGAAACACCATATATTTT. Residues: CASSPRSATSAGNTIYF.

The CDR3 loop is CASRQVGWTEAFF. The CDR3 coding sequence is TGTGCCAGCAGACAGGTCGGGTGGACTGAAGCTTTCTTT. The chain is built from TRBV14 and TRBJ1-1, with a possible D match to TRBD1 (5 bases). This CDR3 contains 13 residues. Germline CDR1 and CDR2: SGHDN and FVKESK. The V and J ends lost 6 bases and 5 bases respectively, with 13 bases between them.

CDR3 sequence (DNA): TGTGCCAGCAGGGACAGCGGCACCGACACTAACTATGGCTACACCTTC. Translation: CASRDSGTDTNYGYTF. The V gene is TRBV5-8, the J gene TRBJ1-2; TRBD1 might be the D (6 bases). The CDR3 covers 16 residues. Germline V gene data show CDR1 as SGHTS and CDR2 as YDEGEE. V was cut by 5 bases and J by 0 bases, with 17 bases left in between.

This clone appeared a single time. The V call is TRBV10-3, the J call TRBJ2-5; D gene uncertain. V was cut by 0 bases and J by 2 bases, with 13 bases left in between. CDR1 and CDR2 (germline): ENHRY, SYGVKD. The CDR3 length is 16 residues. CDR3 loop: CAISESTGGSQETQYF. In DNA form, the CDR3 reads TGTGCCATCAGTGAGTCGACGGGCGGATCACAAGAGACCCAGTACTTC.

The chain couples TRBV11-2 to TRBJ2-1, with no clear D. The CDR3 covers 13 residues. The V end lost 5 bases, the J end lost 6 bases, and 11 bases lay between the germline ends. Germline CDR1 reads SGHAT; CDR2 reads FQNNGV. The CDR3 loop is CASSRNGVNEQFF. The CDR3 nucleotides read TGTGCCAGCAGCCGAAACGGAGTCAATGAGCAGTTCTTC.